Below, one T cell receptor beta chain is given with its context. Its antigen specificity is not known. Base qualities are missing; no much larger clone stands one base away. This specimen comes from a study of PD-1 blockade in classical Hodgkin lymphoma (TCRdb year 2020). A note on the overall study: Nivolumab dosing was 3 mg/kg intravenously every 2 weeks, continuing until either disease progression or unacceptable toxicity. The study used TCR beta sequencing and CyTOF to define a peripheral blood immune signature of response to PD-1 blockade in classical Hodgkin lymphoma. General study outcomes and caveats: Only a single clinical trial cohort was studied, and what caused the repertoire differences, possibly disease activity or prior therapy, remained undefined. By C4D1, a significant rise was seen in CD4+ TCR diversity but not in CD8+ TCR diversity (p=0.0027 vs p=0.16), and the rise was most apparent among complete responders (p=0.02). Diversity was lower in patients who began nivolumab less than 1 year after ASCT, so these patients were left out of later analyses to avoid confounding by immune reconstitution. Trial patients achieving complete response had baseline diversity similar to newly diagnosed patients, whereas partial responders and progressors had significantly lower diversity. Baseline TCR diversity was reported to be lower in newly diagnosed patients than in healthy donors, and even lower in relapsed/refractory patients.

The V and J ends are trimmed by 8 bases and 0 bases, leaving 11 bases between them. From a lookup of the germline V gene, CDR1 and CDR2 are SGHAT and FQNNGV. Reading from cysteine to phenylalanine, the CDR3 counts 14 amino acids. Only the CDR3 DNA is retained, 42 bases long and in frame from the first base. Genomic DNA was extracted with the Qiagen DNeasy kit from unsorted PBMCs and from negatively selected CD4+ and CD8+ fractions. TCR beta CDR3 regions were amplified by immunoSEQ multiplex PCR using primers annealing to V and J segments. A synthetic immune receptor repertoire was used to minimize amplification bias, and any remaining bias was removed computationally after sequencing. The published analysis was carried out like this. Repertoire diversity was quantified as the Shannon entropy index using custom Python scripts. Unsorted, CD4+ and CD8+ repertoires were analyzed separately, except for combined analyses in which CD4+ and CD8+ sequences were merged in silico. A clone counted as expanded when the clone's frequency after treatment rose at least 2-fold relative to C1D1, and clones undetected at baseline were given a pseudocount of 0.5. Clones with 0 or 1 copy at C1D1 were defined as singleton clones, while clones with 2 or more copies were defined as non-singleton clones. Clones expanded in unsorted samples were annotated as CD4+, CD8+ or unknown by matching protein sequences in sorted samples from the same patient. Diversity changes from C1D1 to C4D1 were tested in paired samples using Wilcoxon tests. TCRdb obtained this table from immuneACCESS and retained in-frame rearrangements with V and J assigned. These tables miss some clones; where compared with another copy, unresolved V genes account for less than half of the shortfall, and the remainder is unexplained. V and J calls and clone size are those listed in that table; D and trimming were worked out from the DNA. For this sample the table gives under 130,000 clones, of which around 90% were detected only once. The top ten constitute roughly 19% of the sample.

Explained via the paper, the time point label denotes: cycle 4 day 1 (C4D1), after five to seven weeks of nivolumab. All trial patients had relapsed after autologous stem cell transplantation, with cohorts A, B and C differing in prior brentuximab vedotin exposure. A total of 56 patients with relapsed/refractory classical Hodgkin lymphoma made up the trial cohort, and each patient's best overall response was complete response, partial response or progressive disease. Trial patients were treated with single-agent nivolumab in the multi-cohort phase II CheckMate 205 trial. Best overall response was determined by an independent review committee according to the 2007 International Working Group response criteria. Trial PBMCs were collected just before the start of nivolumab (C1D1) and during therapy at cycle 2 day 1 and cycle 4 day 1. Peripheral blood was collected in 8 mL Vacutainer Cell Preparation Tubes, from which PBMCs were isolated by centrifugation and then cryopreserved.

The source of this sequence is a human donor with classical Hodgkin lymphoma. This chain is built from TRBV11-2 and TRBJ2-1; no D gene can be assigned with confidence. The starting material was peripheral blood mononuclear cells (PBMCs), obtained before the fourth cycle of nivolumab. The CDR3 reads CASGGGPSYNEQFF. The nucleotides read TGTGCCAGCGGTGGCGGTCCCTCCTACAATGAGCAGTTCTTC.